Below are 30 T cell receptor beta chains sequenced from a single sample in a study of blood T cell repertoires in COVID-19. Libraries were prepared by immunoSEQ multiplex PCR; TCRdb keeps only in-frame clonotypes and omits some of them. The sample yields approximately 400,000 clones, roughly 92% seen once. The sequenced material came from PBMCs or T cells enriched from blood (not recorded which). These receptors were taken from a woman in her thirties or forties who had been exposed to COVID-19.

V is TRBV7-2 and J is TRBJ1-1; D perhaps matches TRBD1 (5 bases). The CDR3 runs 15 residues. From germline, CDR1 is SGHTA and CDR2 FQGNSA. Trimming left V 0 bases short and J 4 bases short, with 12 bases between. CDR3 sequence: CASSLAKGVGTEAFF. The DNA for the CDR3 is TGTGCCAGCAGCTTAGCTAAAGGGGTAGGCACTGAAGCTTTCTTT.

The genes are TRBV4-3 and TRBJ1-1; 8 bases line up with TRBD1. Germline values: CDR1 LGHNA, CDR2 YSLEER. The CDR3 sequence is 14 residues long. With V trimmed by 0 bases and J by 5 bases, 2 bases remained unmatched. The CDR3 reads CASSQDRGRTEAFF. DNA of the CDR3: TGCGCCAGCAGCCAAGACAGGGGGCGAACTGAAGCTTTCTTT.

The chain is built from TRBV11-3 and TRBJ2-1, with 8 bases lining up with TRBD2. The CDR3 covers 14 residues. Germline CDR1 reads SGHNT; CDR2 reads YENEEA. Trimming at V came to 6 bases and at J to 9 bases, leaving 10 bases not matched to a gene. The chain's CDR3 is CASSLTTSVVEQFF. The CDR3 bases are TGTGCCAGCAGTCTGACGACTAGCGTCGTTGAGCAGTTCTTC.

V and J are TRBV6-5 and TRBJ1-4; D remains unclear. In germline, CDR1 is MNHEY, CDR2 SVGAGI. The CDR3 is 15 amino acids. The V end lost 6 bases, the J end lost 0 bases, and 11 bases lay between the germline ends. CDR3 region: CASRPRGTTNEKLFF. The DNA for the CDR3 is TGTGCCAGCAGGCCGCGCGGAACAACTAATGAAAAACTGTTTTTT.

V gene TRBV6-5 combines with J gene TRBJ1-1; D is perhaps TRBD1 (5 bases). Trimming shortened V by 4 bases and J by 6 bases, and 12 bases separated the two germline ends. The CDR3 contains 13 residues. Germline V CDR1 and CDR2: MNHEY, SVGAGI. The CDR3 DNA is TGTGCCAGCAGTTTAAAGGACACGTCTGAAGCTTTCTTT. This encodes CASSLKDTSEAFF.

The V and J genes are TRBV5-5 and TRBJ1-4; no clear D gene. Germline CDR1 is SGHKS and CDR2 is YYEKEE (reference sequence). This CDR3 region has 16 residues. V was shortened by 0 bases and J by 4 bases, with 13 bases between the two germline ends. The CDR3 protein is CASSLDPRGVNEKLFF. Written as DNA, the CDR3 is TGTGCCAGCAGCTTGGATCCGCGGGGAGTTAATGAAAAACTGTTTTTT.

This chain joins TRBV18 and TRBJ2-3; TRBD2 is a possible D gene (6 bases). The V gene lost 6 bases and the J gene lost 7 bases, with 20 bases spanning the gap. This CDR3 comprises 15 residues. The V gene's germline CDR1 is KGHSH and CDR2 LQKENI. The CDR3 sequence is CASSRGTLEQNTQYF. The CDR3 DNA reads TGTGCCAGCTCTCGGGGGACCCTTGAACAAAATACGCAGTATTTT.

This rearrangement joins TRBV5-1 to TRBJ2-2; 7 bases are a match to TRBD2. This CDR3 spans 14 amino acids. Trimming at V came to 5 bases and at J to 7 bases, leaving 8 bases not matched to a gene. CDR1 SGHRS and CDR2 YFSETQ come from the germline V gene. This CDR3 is CASRREVGIGELFF. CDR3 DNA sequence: TGCGCCAGCAGACGGGAGGTGGGGATCGGGGAGCTGTTTTTT.

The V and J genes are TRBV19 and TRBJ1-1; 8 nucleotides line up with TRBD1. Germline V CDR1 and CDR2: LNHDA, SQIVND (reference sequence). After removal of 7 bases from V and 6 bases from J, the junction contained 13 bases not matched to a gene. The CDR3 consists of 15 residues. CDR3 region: CASTQRQGRTPEAFF. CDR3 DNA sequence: TGTGCCAGTACCCAAAGACAGGGGAGGACCCCTGAAGCTTTCTTT.

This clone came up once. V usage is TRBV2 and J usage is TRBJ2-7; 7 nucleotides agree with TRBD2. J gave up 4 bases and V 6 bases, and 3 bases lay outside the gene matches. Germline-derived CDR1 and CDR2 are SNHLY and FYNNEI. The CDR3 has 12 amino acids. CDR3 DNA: TGTGCCAGCAGGGGGGGGATGTACGAGCAGTACTTC. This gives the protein CASRGGMYEQYF.

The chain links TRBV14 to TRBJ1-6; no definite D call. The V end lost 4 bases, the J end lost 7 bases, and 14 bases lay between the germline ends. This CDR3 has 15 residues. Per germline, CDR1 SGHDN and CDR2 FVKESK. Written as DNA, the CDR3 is TGTGCCAGCAGCCTCTCTGGAGGAATCAATTCACCCCTCCACTTT. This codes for CASSLSGGINSPLHF.

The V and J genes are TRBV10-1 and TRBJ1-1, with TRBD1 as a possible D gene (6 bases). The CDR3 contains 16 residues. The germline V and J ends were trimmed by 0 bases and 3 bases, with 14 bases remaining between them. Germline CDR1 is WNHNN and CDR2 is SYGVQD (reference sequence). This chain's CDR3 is CASSESAGVPYTEAFF. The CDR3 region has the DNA TGCGCCAGCAGTGAGTCGGCAGGGGTACCGTACACTGAAGCTTTCTTT.

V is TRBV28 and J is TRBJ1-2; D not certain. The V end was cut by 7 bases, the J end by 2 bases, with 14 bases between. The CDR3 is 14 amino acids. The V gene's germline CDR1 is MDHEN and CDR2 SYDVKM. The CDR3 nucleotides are TGTGCCAGCAATTCCCCGACGGGGAACTATGGCTACACCTTC. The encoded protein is CASNSPTGNYGYTF.

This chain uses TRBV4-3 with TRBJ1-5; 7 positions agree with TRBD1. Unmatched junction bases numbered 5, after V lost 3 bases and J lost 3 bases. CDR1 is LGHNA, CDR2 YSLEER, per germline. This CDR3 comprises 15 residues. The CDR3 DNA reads TGCGCCAGCAGCCAGAGACAGGGCTTCAATCAGCCCCAGCATTTT. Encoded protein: CASSQRQGFNQPQHF.

For the CDR3, the DNA is TGTGCCAGCAGCTTACGGGACAGGGGAGACTATGGCTACACCTTC. Protein: CASSLRDRGDYGYTF. V and J are TRBV7-6 and TRBJ1-2; TRBD1 matches at 10 bases. The CDR3 loop spans 15 amino acids. The germline CDR1 and CDR2 sequences are SGHVS and FNYEAQ. V lost 2 bases and J lost 3; bases outside the gene matches: 3.

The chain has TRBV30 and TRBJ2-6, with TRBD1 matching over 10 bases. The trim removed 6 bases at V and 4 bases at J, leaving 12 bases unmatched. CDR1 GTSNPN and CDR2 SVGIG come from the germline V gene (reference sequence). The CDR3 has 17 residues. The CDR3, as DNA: TGTGCCTGCCGCCCACGGACAGGGGGAGGGGGGGCCAACGTCCTGACTTTC. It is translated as CACRPRTGGGGANVLTF.

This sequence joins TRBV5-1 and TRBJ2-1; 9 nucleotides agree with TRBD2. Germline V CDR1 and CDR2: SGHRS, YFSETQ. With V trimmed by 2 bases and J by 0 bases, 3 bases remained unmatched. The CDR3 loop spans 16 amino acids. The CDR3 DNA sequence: TGCGCCAGCAGCTTAGGACTAGCGAGCTCCTACAATGAGCAGTTCTTC. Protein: CASSLGLASSYNEQFF.

CDR3 amino acids: CASSQDAGGSYNEQFF. The CDR3 DNA reads TGCGCCAGCAGCCAAGATGCGGGAGGGTCCTACAATGAGCAGTTCTTC. J is TRBJ2-1 and V is TRBV4-3; TRBD2 agrees at 9 bases. Germline CDR1 LGHNA, CDR2 YSLEER. V trimming: 0 bases; J trimming: 1 base; junction bases outside the gene matches: 1. The CDR3 is 16 amino acids.

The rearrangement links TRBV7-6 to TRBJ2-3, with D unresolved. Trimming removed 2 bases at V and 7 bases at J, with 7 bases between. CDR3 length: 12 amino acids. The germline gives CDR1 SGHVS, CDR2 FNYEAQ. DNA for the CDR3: TGTGCCAGCAGCTTATCCCAGAATACGCAGTATTTT. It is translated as CASSLSQNTQYF.

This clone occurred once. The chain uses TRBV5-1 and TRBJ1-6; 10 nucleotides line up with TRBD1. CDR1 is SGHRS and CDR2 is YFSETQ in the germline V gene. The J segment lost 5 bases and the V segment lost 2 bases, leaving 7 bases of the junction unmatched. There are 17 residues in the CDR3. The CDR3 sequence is CASSLRPGTGDNSPLHF. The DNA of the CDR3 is TGCGCCAGCAGCTTACGTCCCGGGACAGGGGATAATTCACCCCTCCACTTT.

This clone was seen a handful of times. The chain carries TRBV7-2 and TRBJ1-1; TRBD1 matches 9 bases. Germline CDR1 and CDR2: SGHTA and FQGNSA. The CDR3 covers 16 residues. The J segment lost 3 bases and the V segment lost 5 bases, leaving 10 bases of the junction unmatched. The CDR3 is CASSPTLDRGHTEAFF. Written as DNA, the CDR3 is TGTGCCAGCAGCCCTACTCTGGACAGGGGTCACACTGAAGCTTTCTTT.

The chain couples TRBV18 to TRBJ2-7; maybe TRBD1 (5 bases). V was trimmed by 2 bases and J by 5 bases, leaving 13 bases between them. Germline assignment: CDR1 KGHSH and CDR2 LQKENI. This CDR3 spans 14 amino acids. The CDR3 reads CASSPSQGLDEQYF. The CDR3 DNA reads TGTGCCAGCTCACCATCCCAGGGCCTGGACGAGCAGTACTTC.

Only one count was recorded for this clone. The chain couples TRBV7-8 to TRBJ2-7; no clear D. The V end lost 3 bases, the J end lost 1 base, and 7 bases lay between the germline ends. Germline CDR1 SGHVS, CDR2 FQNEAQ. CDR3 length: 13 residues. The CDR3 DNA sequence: TGTGCCAGCAGCTTCAGAGCGTCCTACGAGCAGTACTTC. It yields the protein CASSFRASYEQYF. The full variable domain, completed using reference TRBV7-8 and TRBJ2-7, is GAGVSQSPRYKVAKRGQDVALRCDPISGHVSLFWYQQALGQGPEFLTYFQNEAQLDKSGLPSDRFFAERPEGSVSTLKIQRTQQEDSAVYLCASSFRASYEQYFGPGTRLTVT.

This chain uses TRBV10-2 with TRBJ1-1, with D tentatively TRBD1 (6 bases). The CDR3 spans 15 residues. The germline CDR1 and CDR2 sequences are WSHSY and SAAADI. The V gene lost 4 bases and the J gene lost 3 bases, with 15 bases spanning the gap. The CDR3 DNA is TGCGCCAGCAGTGTACAGGGCAAGGGATACACTGAAGCTTTCTTT. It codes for CASSVQGKGYTEAFF.

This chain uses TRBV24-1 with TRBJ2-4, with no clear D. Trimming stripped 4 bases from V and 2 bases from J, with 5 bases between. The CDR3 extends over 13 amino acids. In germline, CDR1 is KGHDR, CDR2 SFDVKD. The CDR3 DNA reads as TGTGCCACCAGTGACGGTTCCAAAAACATTCAGTACTTC. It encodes CATSDGSKNIQYF.

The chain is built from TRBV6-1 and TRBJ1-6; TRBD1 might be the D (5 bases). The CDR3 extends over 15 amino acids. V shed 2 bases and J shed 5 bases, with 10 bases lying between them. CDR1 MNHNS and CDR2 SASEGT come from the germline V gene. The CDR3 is CASSEQGFDNSPLHF. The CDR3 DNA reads TGTGCCAGCAGTGAACAGGGCTTCGATAATTCACCCCTCCACTTT.

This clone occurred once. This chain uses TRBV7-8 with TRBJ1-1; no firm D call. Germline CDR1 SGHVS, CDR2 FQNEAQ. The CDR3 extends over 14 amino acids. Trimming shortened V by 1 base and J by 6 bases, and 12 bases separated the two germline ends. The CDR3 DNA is TGTGCCAGCAGCTTAGAGGCTCGGCGGTCTGAAGCTTTCTTT. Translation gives CASSLEARRSEAFF. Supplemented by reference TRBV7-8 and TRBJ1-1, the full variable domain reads GAGVSQSPRYKVAKRGQDVALRCDPISGHVSLFWYQQALGQGPEFLTYFQNEAQLDKSGLPSDRFFAERPEGSVSTLKIQRTQQEDSAVYLCASSLEARRSEAFFGQGTRLTVV.

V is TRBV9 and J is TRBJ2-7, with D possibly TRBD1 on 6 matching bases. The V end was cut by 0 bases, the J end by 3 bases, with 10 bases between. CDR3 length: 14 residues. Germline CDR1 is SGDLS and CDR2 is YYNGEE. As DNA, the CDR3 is TGTGCCAGCAGCGTAGAGGGGGTAGGCTACGAGCAGTACTTC. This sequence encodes CASSVEGVGYEQYF.

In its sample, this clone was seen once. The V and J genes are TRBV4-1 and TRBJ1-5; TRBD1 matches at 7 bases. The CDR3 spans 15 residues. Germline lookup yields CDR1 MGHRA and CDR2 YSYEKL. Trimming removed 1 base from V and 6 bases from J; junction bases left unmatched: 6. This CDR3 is CASSQVQGVSQPQHF. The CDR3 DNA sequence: TGCGCCAGCAGCCAAGTTCAGGGGGTCAGTCAGCCCCAGCATTTT.

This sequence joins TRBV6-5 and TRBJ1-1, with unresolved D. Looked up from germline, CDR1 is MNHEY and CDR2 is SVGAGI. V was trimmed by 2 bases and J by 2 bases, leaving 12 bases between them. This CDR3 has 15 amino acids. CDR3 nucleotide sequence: TGTGCCAGCAGTTACGATACGACGGGAAACACTGAAGCTTTCTTT. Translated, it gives CASSYDTTGNTEAFF.